This TCR beta chain derives from a study of beta chain features in type 1 diabetes. Study-wide results and limits: HLA effects on TCRB rearrangement stayed unresolved here. Comparison showed that naive, central memory and Treg TCRB repertoires appeared more similar among patients than among healthy donors.

Of the isolated RNA, all was reverse transcribed, and so the sequenced material was expressed TCRB transcripts. TCRdb's table, derived via immunoSEQ multiplex PCR, lists solely in-frame clones and lacks some. Of hundreds of thousands of clones in the sample, roughly 15% were seen once. By way of CD45RO/CCR7/CD25/CD127/CD95/CD27, the CD4+ regulatory, stem cell-like memory, central memory and naive cells were sorted. All of the sorted populations showed purity greater than 95%. As for this clone: No antigen is known for it.

CDR3 length: 12 residues. Germline assignment: CDR1 SGHTA and CDR2 FQGTGA. V was cut by 3 bases and J by 10 bases, with 10 bases left in between. This receptor was obtained from a man between 18 and 35 years old in good health. Input material: naive CD4+ T cells from blood. This chain links TRBV7-3 with TRBJ2-1; tentatively, D is TRBD1 or TRBD2 (5 bases each). In nucleotides, the CDR3 is TGTGCCAGCAGCTTCTCTGGGACCGAGCAGTTCTTC. Its protein product is CASSFSGTEQFF.